This T cell receptor beta chain comes out of a study of Graves' ophthalmopathy and Graves' hyperthyroidism. Ophthalmopathy cases showed moderate-to-severe activity, scoring CAS ≥3 and NOSPECS ≥4, with duration under 3 months. None of the included patients had other autoimmune diseases, uncontrolled infections, pregnancy or lactation, as these led to exclusion. The PBMCs were taken from more than 8 ml of fresh peripheral blood. Amplified TCR beta CDR3 regions were obtained using RNA transcripts as template. An initial RT-PCR round employing HTBI primers preceded a second-round multiplex PCR. TCRdb analysed the multiplex PCR reads with MiXCR anew, one entry per CDR3 protein. This sample has about 370,000 distinct CDR3 sequences, with around 18% found just once. This clonotype has ten or more counts. The CDR3 runs to 14 residues. Germline CDR1 is MNHEY and CDR2 is SVGEGT. V lost 2 bases, J lost 8 bases, and 10 bases lay in between.

Specimen: peripheral blood. The genes are TRBV6-2 or TRBV6-3 and TRBJ1-6; D is unresolved. This TCR came from a young woman with Graves' ophthalmopathy. The CDR3 DNA reads as TGTGCCAGCAGTTACGGAGGGTTTGATTCACCCCTCCACTTT. It is translated as CASSYGGFDSPLHF.